These T cell receptor beta chains were read from a single sample in a study of beta chain features in type 1 diabetes. Some clones are missing from TCRdb's copy, which holds only in-frame ones; the method was immunoSEQ multiplex PCR. The table has hundreds of thousands of clones, roughly 12% seen once; the top ten hold around 0.02%. The sample comprised naive CD4+ T cells from blood. Receptors were obtained from a man aged 18 to 30 in good health. The CDR3 runs from the conserved cysteine through the conserved F or W. D genes are given only for firm matches. Only some rows state a clone size, as once, few, many or a class for expanded clones.

j_gene: TRBJ1-5; d_gene: NA; abundance: few; v_gene: TRBV10-3; CDR3aa: CAISERGDQPQHF; CDR3nt: TGTGCCATCAGTGAGCGGGGGGATCAGCCCCAGCATTTT
j_gene: TRBJ2-1; d_gene: NA; abundance: few; v_gene: TRBV5-4; CDR3aa: CASKRDNEQFF; CDR3nt: TGTGCCAGCAAGAGGGACAATGAGCAGTTCTTC
j_gene: TRBJ2-1; d_gene: NA; abundance: NA; v_gene: TRBV5-1; CDR3aa: CASSRRNSAFPDNEQFF; CDR3nt: TGCGCCAGCAGCCGTCGGAATAGCGCCTTTCCGGACAATGAGCAGTTCTTC
j_gene: TRBJ2-7; d_gene: NA; abundance: NA; v_gene: TRBV5-4; CDR3aa: CASSLAIDEQYF; CDR3nt: TGTGCCAGCAGCTTGGCCATAGACGAGCAGTACTTC
j_gene: TRBJ2-1; d_gene: TRBD2; abundance: NA; v_gene: TRBV18; CDR3aa: CASSLSGLAGVGNEQFF; CDR3nt: TGTGCCAGCTCACTTAGCGGACTAGCGGGAGTGGGAAATGAGCAGTTCTTC
j_gene: TRBJ2-7; d_gene: TRBD1; abundance: NA; v_gene: TRBV6-1; CDR3aa: CASSEAGTGGNYEQYF; CDR3nt: TGTGCCAGCAGTGAGGCTGGGACAGGGGGAAACTACGAGCAGTACTTC
j_gene: TRBJ2-7; d_gene: NA; abundance: few; v_gene: TRBV28; CDR3aa: CASSFHRSYEQYF; CDR3nt: TGTGCCAGCAGTTTCCACAGATCCTACGAGCAGTACTTC
j_gene: TRBJ1-2; d_gene: NA; abundance: few; v_gene: TRBV5-4; CDR3aa: CASSLAISGYTF; CDR3nt: TGTGCCAGCAGCTTGGCGATCAGTGGCTACACCTTC
j_gene: TRBJ2-7; d_gene: TRBD1; abundance: few; v_gene: TRBV5-1; CDR3aa: CASSRQRDSSYEQYF; CDR3nt: TGCGCCAGCAGCCGTCAAAGGGACAGCTCCTACGAGCAGTACTTC
j_gene: TRBJ2-1; d_gene: NA; abundance: NA; v_gene: TRBV7-3; CDR3aa: CASSLTPRGNEQFF; CDR3nt: TGTGCCAGCAGCTTAACTCCACGGGGTAATGAGCAGTTCTTC
j_gene: TRBJ1-2; d_gene: NA; abundance: NA; v_gene: TRBV25-1; CDR3aa: CASSAETGMEWKAYGYTF; CDR3nt: TGTGCCAGCAGTGCCGAAACAGGGATGGAGTGGAAGGCCTATGGCTACACCTTC
j_gene: TRBJ1-1; d_gene: NA; abundance: few; v_gene: TRBV28; CDR3aa: CASSIASGGLNTEAFF; CDR3nt: TGTGCCAGCAGTATCGCCTCCGGGGGTCTGAACACTGAAGCTTTCTTT
j_gene: TRBJ2-6; d_gene: NA; abundance: few; v_gene: TRBV5-1; CDR3aa: CASSLGSFPGANVLTF; CDR3nt: TGCGCCAGCAGCTTGGGTAGTTTCCCCGGGGCCAACGTCCTGACTTTC
j_gene: TRBJ1-1; d_gene: NA; abundance: few; v_gene: TRBV9; CDR3aa: CASSVGAGTMNTEAFF; CDR3nt: TGTGCCAGCAGCGTAGGGGCAGGGACTATGAACACTGAAGCTTTCTTT
j_gene: TRBJ1-5; d_gene: TRBD1; abundance: NA; v_gene: TRBV25-1; CDR3aa: CASSDGGQGVGQPQHF; CDR3nt: TGTGCCAGCAGTGATGGTGGACAGGGGGTGGGTCAGCCCCAGCATTTT
j_gene: TRBJ1-2; d_gene: NA; abundance: NA; v_gene: TRBV30; CDR3aa: CAWSPGANYGYTF; CDR3nt: TGTGCCTGGTCGCCGGGGGCTAACTATGGCTACACCTTC
j_gene: TRBJ1-5; d_gene: NA; abundance: few; v_gene: TRBV7-3; CDR3aa: CASSLEPGQPQHF; CDR3nt: TGTGCCAGCAGCTTAGAACCCGGTCAGCCCCAGCATTTT
j_gene: TRBJ2-1; d_gene: NA; abundance: few; v_gene: TRBV29-1; CDR3aa: CSGNRVRDNEQFF; CDR3nt: TGCAGCGGAAACAGGGTACGCGACAATGAGCAGTTCTTC
j_gene: TRBJ2-1; d_gene: NA; abundance: NA; v_gene: TRBV30; CDR3aa: CAWSVLRATNEQFF; CDR3nt: TGTGCCTGGAGTGTACTACGCGCGACCAATGAGCAGTTCTTC
j_gene: TRBJ2-1; d_gene: TRBD2; abundance: NA; v_gene: TRBV6-1; CDR3aa: CASSALAGVSYNEQFF; CDR3nt: TGTGCCAGCAGTGCTCTAGCGGGGGTGTCCTACAATGAGCAGTTCTTC
j_gene: TRBJ1-6; d_gene: NA; abundance: few; v_gene: TRBV28; CDR3aa: CASRPPSGLNSPLHF; CDR3nt: TGTGCCAGCAGACCACCAAGTGGCCTCAATTCACCCCTCCACTTT
j_gene: TRBJ2-7; d_gene: NA; abundance: NA; v_gene: TRBV6-5; CDR3aa: CASRADSQSLGEQYF; CDR3nt: TGTGCCAGCAGAGCCGACAGCCAGAGTTTGGGCGAGCAGTACTTC
j_gene: TRBJ2-7; d_gene: TRBD1; abundance: NA; v_gene: TRBV7-2; CDR3aa: CASSKDRGEQYF; CDR3nt: TGTGCCAGCAGTAAAGACAGGGGCGAGCAGTACTTC
j_gene: TRBJ1-5; d_gene: NA; abundance: few; v_gene: TRBV19; CDR3aa: CASSLYGGNQPQHF; CDR3nt: TGTGCCAGTAGCCTTTACGGTGGCAATCAGCCCCAGCATTTT
j_gene: TRBJ2-3; d_gene: NA; abundance: NA; v_gene: TRBV28; CDR3aa: CASSLYRAQYF; CDR3nt: TGTGCCAGCAGTTTGTATCGTGCGCAGTATTTT
j_gene: TRBJ2-7; d_gene: NA; abundance: NA; v_gene: TRBV7-2; CDR3aa: CASSLVVSSGRAYEQYF; CDR3nt: TGTGCCAGCAGCTTAGTAGTAAGTTCCGGCAGGGCCTACGAGCAGTACTTC
j_gene: TRBJ2-1; d_gene: NA; abundance: NA; v_gene: TRBV28; CDR3aa: CASRGSLGRGAPYEQFF; CDR3nt: TGTGCCAGCAGGGGATCTTTGGGCAGGGGGGCTCCTTATGAGCAGTTCTTC
j_gene: TRBJ2-7; d_gene: TRBD1; abundance: NA; v_gene: TRBV5-4; CDR3aa: CASSDDRGGYEQYF; CDR3nt: TGTGCCAGCAGCGACGACAGGGGCGGGTACGAGCAGTACTTC
j_gene: TRBJ1-4; d_gene: TRBD1; abundance: NA; v_gene: TRBV15; CDR3aa: CATSSGTGTGGEKLFF; CDR3nt: TGTGCCACCAGCAGTGGGACCGGGACAGGGGGTGAAAAACTGTTTTTT
j_gene: TRBJ2-5; d_gene: NA; abundance: NA; v_gene: TRBV28; CDR3aa: CASSLWGRETQYF; CDR3nt: TGTGCCAGCAGTTTATGGGGCAGAGAGACCCAGTACTTC
j_gene: TRBJ2-7; d_gene: NA; abundance: NA; v_gene: TRBV28; CDR3aa: CASSLLETRQYF; CDR3nt: TGTGCCAGCAGTTTATTAGAAACTCGGCAGTACTTC
j_gene: TRBJ2-5; d_gene: NA; abundance: NA; v_gene: TRBV9; CDR3aa: CASSVEVQETQYF; CDR3nt: TGTGCCAGCAGCGTGGAGGTCCAAGAGACCCAGTACTTC
j_gene: TRBJ2-7; d_gene: TRBD2; abundance: few; v_gene: TRBV28; CDR3aa: CASSPLGLAAYEQYF; CDR3nt: TGTGCCAGCAGTCCCCTAGGACTAGCGGCCTACGAGCAGTACTTC
j_gene: TRBJ1-3; d_gene: TRBD1; abundance: NA; v_gene: TRBV4-1; CDR3aa: CASSQAVTTGGTGNTIYF; CDR3nt: TGCGCCAGCAGCCAAGCGGTAACGACAGGGGGTACTGGAAACACCATATATTTT
j_gene: TRBJ2-5; d_gene: NA; abundance: NA; v_gene: TRBV30; CDR3aa: CAWNRVQETQYF; CDR3nt: TGTGCCTGGAACAGGGTCCAAGAGACCCAGTACTTC
j_gene: TRBJ2-3; d_gene: NA; abundance: NA; v_gene: TRBV6-1; CDR3aa: CASSRQAAGADTQYF; CDR3nt: TGTGCCAGCAGTAGACAGGCGGCGGGGGCAGATACGCAGTATTTT
j_gene: TRBJ2-5; d_gene: TRBD1; abundance: NA; v_gene: TRBV9; CDR3aa: CASSVGPGVTGQGAGETQYF; CDR3nt: TGTGCCAGCAGCGTAGGTCCGGGAGTGACGGGACAGGGGGCCGGAGAGACCCAGTACTTC
j_gene: TRBJ2-1; d_gene: TRBD2; abundance: NA; v_gene: TRBV18; CDR3aa: CASSPSEGLAGNEQFF; CDR3nt: TGTGCCAGCTCACCCAGCGAGGGGCTAGCGGGAAATGAGCAGTTCTTC
j_gene: TRBJ2-1; d_gene: NA; abundance: few; v_gene: TRBV6-6; CDR3aa: CASSDQGGSYNEQFF; CDR3nt: TGTGCCAGCAGTGATCAGGGTGGCTCCTACAATGAGCAGTTCTTC
j_gene: TRBJ1-2; d_gene: NA; abundance: NA; v_gene: TRBV20-1; CDR3aa: CSAEINYGYTF; CDR3nt: TGCAGTGCTGAGATTAACTATGGCTACACCTTC
j_gene: TRBJ2-5; d_gene: NA; abundance: NA; v_gene: TRBV18; CDR3aa: CASSPLEGGKTQYF; CDR3nt: TGTGCCAGCTCACCATTGGAGGGGGGGAAGACCCAGTACTTC
j_gene: TRBJ1-4; d_gene: NA; abundance: NA; v_gene: TRBV30; CDR3aa: CAWSLGGEEKLFF; CDR3nt: TGTGCCTGGAGTCTGGGCGGGGAGGAAAAACTGTTTTTT
j_gene: TRBJ2-5; d_gene: TRBD1; abundance: NA; v_gene: TRBV5-4; CDR3aa: CASSLDRGSIETQYF; CDR3nt: TGTGCCAGCAGCCTTGACAGGGGGAGTATAGAGACCCAGTACTTC
j_gene: TRBJ1-2; d_gene: NA; abundance: few; v_gene: TRBV30; CDR3aa: CAWSVTGSGGNYGYTF; CDR3nt: TGTGCCTGGAGTGTTACCGGATCGGGGGGGAACTATGGCTACACCTTC